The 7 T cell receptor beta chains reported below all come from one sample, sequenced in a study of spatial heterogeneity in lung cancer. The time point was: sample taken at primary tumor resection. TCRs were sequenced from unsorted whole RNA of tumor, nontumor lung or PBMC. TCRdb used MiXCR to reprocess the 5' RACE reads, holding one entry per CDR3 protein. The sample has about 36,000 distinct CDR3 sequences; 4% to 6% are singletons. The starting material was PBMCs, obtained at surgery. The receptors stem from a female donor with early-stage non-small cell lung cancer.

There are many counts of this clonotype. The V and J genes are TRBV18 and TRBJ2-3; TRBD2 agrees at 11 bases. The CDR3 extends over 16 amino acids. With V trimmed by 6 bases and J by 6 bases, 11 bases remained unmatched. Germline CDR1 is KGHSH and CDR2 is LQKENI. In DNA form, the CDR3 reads TGTGCCAGCTCGCCGGGACTAGCGGCAGGACGGGATACGCAGTATTTT. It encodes CASSPGLAAGRDTQYF. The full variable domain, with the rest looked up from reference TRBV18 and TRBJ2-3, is NAGVMQNPRHLVRRRGQEARLRCSPMKGHSHVYWYRQLPEEGLKFMVYLQKENIIDESGMPKERFSAEFPKEGPSILRIQQVVRGDSAAYFCASSPGLAAGRDTQYFGPGTRLTVL.

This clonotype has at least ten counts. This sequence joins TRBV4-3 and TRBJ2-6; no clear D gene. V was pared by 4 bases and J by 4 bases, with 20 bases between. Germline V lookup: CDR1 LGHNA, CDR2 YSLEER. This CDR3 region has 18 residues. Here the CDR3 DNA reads TGCGCCAGCAGCCGCACCCCTCTGATAGGCACCGGGGCCAACGTCCTGACTTTC. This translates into CASSRTPLIGTGANVLTF.

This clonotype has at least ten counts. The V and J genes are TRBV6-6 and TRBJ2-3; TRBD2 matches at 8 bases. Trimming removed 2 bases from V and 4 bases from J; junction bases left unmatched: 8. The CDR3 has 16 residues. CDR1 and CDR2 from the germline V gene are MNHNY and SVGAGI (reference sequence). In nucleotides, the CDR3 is TGTGCCAGCAGTTACGGTGAGCGGGAGATGTCAGATACGCAGTATTTT. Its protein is CASSYGEREMSDTQYF.

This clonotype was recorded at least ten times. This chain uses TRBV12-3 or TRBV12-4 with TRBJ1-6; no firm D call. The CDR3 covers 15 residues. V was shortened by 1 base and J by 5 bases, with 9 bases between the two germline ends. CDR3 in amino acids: CASSLEWTDNSPLHF. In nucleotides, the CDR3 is TGTGCCAGCAGTTTAGAATGGACGGATAATTCACCCCTCCACTTT.

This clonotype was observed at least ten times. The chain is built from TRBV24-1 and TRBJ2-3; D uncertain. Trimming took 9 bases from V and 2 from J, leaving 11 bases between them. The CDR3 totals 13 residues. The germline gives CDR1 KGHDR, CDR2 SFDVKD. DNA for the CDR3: TGTGCCACCGGGCTGGAGTTCACAGATACGCAGTATTTT. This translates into CATGLEFTDTQYF.

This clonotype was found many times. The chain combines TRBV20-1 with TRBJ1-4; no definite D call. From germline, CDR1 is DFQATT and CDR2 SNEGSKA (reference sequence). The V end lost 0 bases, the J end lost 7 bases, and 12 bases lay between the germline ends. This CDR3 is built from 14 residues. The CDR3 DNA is TGCAGTGCTAGAGACCGGGTCCGGGGTGAAAAACTGTTTTTT. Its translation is CSARDRVRGEKLFF.

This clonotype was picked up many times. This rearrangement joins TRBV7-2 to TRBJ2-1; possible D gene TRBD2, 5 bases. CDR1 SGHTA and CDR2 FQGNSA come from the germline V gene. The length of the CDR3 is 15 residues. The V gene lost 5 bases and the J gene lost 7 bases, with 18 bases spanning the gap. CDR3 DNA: TGTGCCAGCAGCCTGCCCAGTGGCGGGTATAATGAGCAGTTCTTC. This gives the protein CASSLPSGGYNEQFF.